This T cell receptor beta chain was identified in a study of T cells in Graves' hyperthyroidism and ophthalmopathy (dated by TCRdb to between 2018 and 2021). With regard to the full study: Peripheral blood was sampled at the time of initial diagnosis, prior to any treatment. Whether ophthalmopathy could be predicted prospectively was tested in an independent validation cohort made up of 18 to 20 hyperthyroidism patients plus 17 patients who later progressed to ophthalmopathy. In roughly six Graves' hyperthyroidism patients, the study also compared T-cell repertoires from thyroid tissue with T-cell repertoires from blood. To identify TCR V-J signatures that set the groups apart, the researchers used a discovery cohort of approximately 98 patients, made up of roughly 45 with Graves' ophthalmopathy and approximately 57 with stable Graves' hyperthyroidism. After sampling, hyperthyroidism patients received methimazole starting at 30 mg daily, and ophthalmopathy patients received high-dose intravenous methylprednisolone. For training and testing, the 100 or so patients in the discovery cohort were randomly divided in a 7:3 ratio. According to the paper, TCR Vbeta CDR3 sequencing was carried out on about 140 peripheral blood samples, which came from under 50 ophthalmopathy, under 80 hyperthyroidism and 17 progressor patients. Overall study results and their limits: A model built on a 13 V-J signature distinguished ophthalmopathy from stable hyperthyroidism, reaching around 90% sensitivity and about 81% specificity in cross-validation and 80%/75% in testing. Most expanded thyroid clonotypes (frequency above 0.001) were also detected in blood, a finding suggesting that blood repertoires may reflect thyroid immune responses. In validation, the model predicted progression to ophthalmopathy a median of about 6 months before onset, with roughly 71% sensitivity and roughly 72% specificity. Sample size was not statistically predetermined, and blinding of investigators to group allocation was not performed.

V lost 4 bases and J lost 6 bases, and the count of bases not matched to a germline gene is 3. Per the germline V gene, MDHEN is the CDR1 and SYDVKM is the CDR2. From the cysteine up to the phenylalanine, the CDR3 has a length of 14 residues. The retained sequence is limited to the CDR3, 42 bases, with the frame set at the first base. TCR beta CDR3 regions were amplified from RNA transcripts. The first round of RT-PCR for the TCR CDR3 was performed with the HTBI primer set and the Qiagen OneStep RT-PCR kit. A second multiplex PCR round built the libraries, followed by size selection and purification. The libraries were sequenced on an Illumina HiSeq2000 using paired-end 100 bp reads. Regarding the original processing steps: SOAPnuke was used to process the raw data, removing reads that contained adapters or uncalled bases, had a mean Phred below 15, or lacked an exact match to the constant primer or identifier. High-quality paired reads were merged with COPE v1.2.5, and unique nucleotide sequences were defined as clonotypes. MiTCR v1.1 was used to align the clonotypes against IMGT TRBV, TRBD and TRBJ reference segments. The analysis was restricted to V-J combinations with a frequency above 0.0001, which together covered roughly 99% of the repertoires. A TCS score was defined as the ratio between F50 (clonal expansion) and ExV (chaos), using BLOSUM62-based TCRdist between CDR3 peptides within each V-J. Welch's t-statistics and random forest reduced 500 to 550 V-J features to 10 to 15, which were used in a naive Bayes classifier (R e1071). TCRdb trimmed public reads at Q25 via fastp, called clones via MiXCR and kept in-frame beta chains. Rows are unified per CDR3 protein, each entry keeping the most common DNA and genes. It is TCRdb's table, rather than the study itself, that gives the V and J calls and clone size. Across this sample there are about 210,000 distinct CDR3 sequences, with around 18% seen only once. About 48% of the sample rests with the top ten.

This clonotype was detected many times. It lacks a known antigen. Nothing much larger sits one base from this clone, and base qualities are not available. Stable Graves' hyperthyroidism was defined as the absence of progression to ophthalmopathy over 18 months of follow-up. Hyperthyroidism patients were newly diagnosed, with disease duration under 2 months, and aged 18 to 65 years. The study excluded patients with uncontrolled infections, other autoimmune diseases, pregnancy or lactation. Diagnoses relied on clinical symptoms, serum thyroxine and TRAb, thyroid ultrasound and orbital computed tomography. PBMCs were isolated from 7.5 to 10 ml of fresh peripheral blood by Ficoll-Paque density gradient centrifugation. Total RNA was extracted using Trizol reagent, and RNA quality was assessed on an Agilent 2100 Bioanalyzer.

The sample taken for sequencing was blood. The source is a man aged 35 to 55 with Graves' hyperthyroidism. Recombination joined TRBV28 with TRBJ1-4; 9 central nucleotides agree with TRBD1. The DNA reads TGTGCCAGCAGTTATGGGACAGGGTATGAAAAACTGTTTTTT. Its translation is CASSYGTGYEKLFF.